The next 30 T cell receptor beta chains were all read from a single sample in a study of blood T cell repertoires in COVID-19. Libraries were prepared by immunoSEQ multiplex PCR; TCRdb keeps only in-frame clonotypes and omits some of them. The sample has under 200,000 clones; about four fifths are singletons. Material for sequencing was peripheral blood. These receptor sequences come from a middle-aged man who had recovered from COVID-19.

J is TRBJ1-2 and V is TRBV6-6, with D possibly being TRBD1 (5 bases). Germline-derived CDR1 and CDR2 are MNHNY and SVGAGI (reference sequence). This CDR3 is built from 12 residues. Trimming cost V 6 bases and J 5 bases, with 10 bases left between them. The CDR3 sequence: CASSPTAYGYTF. In DNA form, the CDR3 reads TGTGCCAGCAGCCCGACAGCTTATGGCTACACCTTC.

The chain is built from TRBV24-1 and TRBJ2-3; D may be TRBD2 (7 bases). The CDR3 has 15 residues. The germline V gene encodes CDR1 KGHDR and CDR2 SFDVKD. Trimming took 1 base from V and 7 from J, leaving 14 bases between them. The CDR3 region is CATSDFGGARYTQYF. For the CDR3, the DNA is TGTGCCACCAGTGATTTTGGGGGGGCACGTTATACGCAGTATTTT.

At least ten counts were recorded for this clone. The chain joins TRBV30 to TRBJ2-7; 11 bases map to TRBD1. The length of the CDR3 is 13 residues. Germline V gene sequence: CDR1 GTSNPN, CDR2 SVGIG (reference sequence). Germline trimming cut 3 bases from V and 7 bases from J; bases unmatched to any gene: 5. CDR3 sequence reads: CAWSMDRGREQYF. CDR3 DNA sequence: TGTGCCTGGAGCATGGACAGGGGGCGGGAGCAGTACTTC.

The chain links TRBV6-5 to TRBJ2-7, with D possibly matching TRBD1 (5 bases). The CDR3 spans 14 residues. Germline CDR1 is MNHEY and CDR2 is SVGAGI. V gave up 2 bases and J gave up 4 bases, with 12 bases separating them. CDR3 protein: CASSYDSAGYEQYF. CDR3 bases: TGTGCCAGCAGTTACGACAGTGCCGGGTACGAGCAGTACTTC.

V and J are TRBV10-3 and TRBJ1-4, with 9 bases identical to TRBD1. Germline V CDR1 and CDR2: ENHRY, SYGVKD. The CDR3 covers 14 residues. J was trimmed by 6 bases and V by 2 bases; bases with no gene match: 1. CDR3 DNA sequence: TGTGCCATCAGTGAGGGACAGGGGTATGAAAAACTGTTTTTT. Translated, it gives CAISEGQGYEKLFF.

The chain employs TRBV7-2 and TRBJ2-3; maybe TRBD1 (6 bases). CDR3 length: 16 residues. Looked up from germline, CDR1 is SGHTA and CDR2 is FQGNSA. V dropped 5 bases and J dropped 2 bases, with 17 bases sitting between them. The CDR3: CASSPPGTRSTDTQYF. DNA for the CDR3: TGTGCCAGCAGCCCACCCGGGACAAGATCCACAGATACGCAGTATTTT.

This rearrangement joins TRBV4-3 to TRBJ2-7, with 10 bases aligning to TRBD2. V dropped 1 base and J dropped 0; count of bases not matched to a gene: 3. CDR1 is LGHNA and CDR2 is YSLEER in the germline V gene. The CDR3 length is 16 residues. The CDR3 DNA follows: TGCGCCAGCAGCCAAGCTAGCGGGGGCAGCTCCTACGAGCAGTACTTC. Its translation is CASSQASGGSSYEQYF.

The CDR3 DNA follows: TGTGCCAGCACCCCCCGTGTGGGCTTCTACAATGAGCAGTTCTTC. Translated: CASTPRVGFYNEQFF. This chain links TRBV27 with TRBJ2-1; no clear D gene. CDR1 is MNHEY and CDR2 is SMNVEV in the germline V gene (reference sequence). The CDR3 has 15 amino acids. V was cut by 7 bases and J by 3 bases, with 16 bases left in between.

The chain links TRBV4-2 to TRBJ2-5; 7 nucleotides align to TRBD1. V gave up 3 bases and J gave up 3 bases; unmatched junction bases: 7. The CDR3 loop spans 15 amino acids. Germline CDR1 is LGHNA and CDR2 is YNFKEQ. CDR3 sequence reads: CASSHRVGTEETQYF. The CDR3, as DNA: TGTGCCAGCAGCCATAGGGTGGGGACAGAAGAGACCCAGTACTTC.

The rearrangement uses TRBV15 and TRBJ1-5, with 8 positions matching TRBD1. CDR3 length: 17 amino acids. Losses at the gene ends were 5 bases for V and 6 bases for J; bases not matched to a gene: 15. The V gene's germline CDR1 is LNHNV and CDR2 YYDKDF (reference sequence). The CDR3 sequence is CATSDPRTGRIGQPQHF. CDR3 coding DNA: TGTGCCACCAGCGACCCCCGGACAGGGAGGATAGGTCAGCCCCAGCATTTT.

This chain uses TRBV29-1 with TRBJ2-1; possibly TRBD2 for D (6 bases). The CDR3 has 14 residues. Trimming pared 8 bases from V and 6 bases from J, leaving 20 bases between. Germline CDR1 and CDR2: SQVTM and ANQGSEA. The CDR3 region is CSFRRAGSGNEQFF. CDR3 nucleotide sequence: TGCAGCTTCCGCAGGGCGGGGAGTGGCAATGAGCAGTTCTTC.

This clone was seen just once. The chain has TRBV6-2 or TRBV6-3 and TRBJ2-2, with D tentatively TRBD1 (5 bases). V dropped 1 base and J dropped 5 bases, with 11 bases sitting between them. The CDR3 is 15 residues long. CDR1 and CDR2 (germline): MNHEY, SVGEGT. DNA of the CDR3: TGTGCCAGCAGTTACTGGCAGGGCCGAACCGGGGAGCTGTTTTTT. This translates into CASSYWQGRTGELFF.

This chain joins TRBV6-5 and TRBJ2-1; TRBD2 aligns across 11 bases. Unmatched junction bases numbered 8, after V lost 8 bases and J lost 5 bases. This CDR3 has 15 amino acids. CDR1 and CDR2 from the germline V gene are MNHEY and SVGAGI. The CDR3 protein is CASRSPGLADNEQFF. The CDR3 DNA reads TGTGCCAGCCGATCTCCGGGACTAGCGGACAATGAGCAGTTCTTC.

This clone has only a few counts. CDR3 sequence (DNA): TGTGCCAGTGGTGACAGGAATAGCAATCAGCCCCAGCATTTT. Translating gives CASGDRNSNQPQHF. This sequence joins TRBV19 and TRBJ1-5; a weak D match, TRBD1 (6 bases). The V end lost 8 bases, the J end lost 0 bases, and 11 bases lay between the germline ends. This CDR3 comprises 14 residues. Germline CDR1 and CDR2: LNHDA and SQIVND (reference sequence).

This clone was picked up a small number of times. The chain recombines TRBV2 with TRBJ2-5; D might be TRBD2 (6 bases). Germline lookup yields CDR1 SNHLY and CDR2 FYNNEI. CDR3 length: 16 amino acids. Trimming took off 7 bases at V and 5 bases at J, with 23 bases between the two ends. The CDR3 nucleotides are TGTGCCAGCAACAGCCTGGGGCGGGCCCGGGGGGAGACCCAGTACTTC. The encoded protein is CASNSLGRARGETQYF.

The chain is built from TRBV4-1 and TRBJ1-4; D is possibly TRBD1 (6 bases). V lost 3 bases and J lost 0, with 11 bases in between. The CDR3 runs to 16 residues. Germline V lookup: CDR1 MGHRA, CDR2 YSYEKL. The CDR3 reads CASSHRGQSTNEKLFF. In DNA, the CDR3 is TGCGCCAGCAGCCACCGTGGACAGTCAACTAATGAAAAACTGTTTTTT.

This clone was seen a handful of times. V usage is TRBV11-2 and J usage is TRBJ2-3; TRBD2 is a possible D gene (5 bases). CDR3 size: 16 residues. Germline V gene data show CDR1 as SGHAT and CDR2 as FQNNGV. V was shortened by 5 bases and J by 3 bases, with 18 bases between the two germline ends. The CDR3 protein is CASSRVASTSTDTQYF. DNA of the CDR3: TGTGCCAGCAGCAGGGTGGCGAGCACTAGTACAGATACGCAGTATTTT.

The chain combines TRBV24-1 with TRBJ2-2; 10 positions match TRBD2. CDR3 length: 17 residues. CDR1 and CDR2 (germline): KGHDR, SFDVKD. V lost 3 bases and J lost 4; bases outside the gene matches: 7. This CDR3 reads CATSDPSGRAPTGELFF. CDR3 bases: TGTGCCACCAGTGATCCGAGCGGGAGGGCCCCCACCGGGGAGCTGTTTTTT.

The J gene is TRBJ2-1, the V gene TRBV6-5; TRBD1 is a possible D gene (6 bases). V lost 6 bases and J 4 bases, leaving 10 bases between the germline ends. Germline CDR1 and CDR2: MNHEY and SVGAGI. The CDR3 runs 13 residues. CDR3 region: CASSPGQYNEQFF. The CDR3 DNA reads TGTGCCAGCAGCCCCGGACAGTACAATGAGCAGTTCTTC.

The chain recombines TRBV29-1 with TRBJ2-1; no definite D call. This CDR3 region has 12 residues. Trimming left V 6 bases short and J 4 bases short, with 10 bases between. Germline values: CDR1 SQVTM, CDR2 ANQGSEA. The CDR3 here is CSVLPGYNEQFF. The CDR3 DNA is TGCAGCGTACTCCCGGGTTACAATGAGCAGTTCTTC.

This sequence joins TRBV7-2 and TRBJ1-4; a possible D gene is TRBD1 (6 bases). The CDR3 length is 15 residues. Germline V gene sequence: CDR1 SGHTA, CDR2 FQGNSA. Trimming took off 6 bases at V and 3 bases at J, with 14 bases between the two ends. This CDR3 reads CASSTQGLANEKLFF. CDR3 bases: TGTGCCAGCAGTACACAGGGCCTGGCTAATGAAAAACTGTTTTTT.

The chain joins TRBV7-2 to TRBJ2-2; D gene ambiguous. This CDR3 comprises 13 residues. The V end lost 2 bases, the J end lost 4 bases, and 5 bases lay between the germline ends. CDR1 SGHTA and CDR2 FQGNSA come from the germline V gene. Written as DNA, the CDR3 is TGTGCCAGCAGCTTATCAATCACCGGGGAGCTGTTTTTT. Residues: CASSLSITGELFF.

The CDR3 is CASSLETGPFGGYTF. The CDR3 nucleotides are TGCGCCAGCAGCTTGGAGACAGGGCCCTTCGGGGGCTACACCTTC. The chain uses TRBV5-1 and TRBJ1-2; 7 bases agree with TRBD1. V lost 0 bases, J lost 8 bases, and 10 bases stayed unmatched. The CDR3 loop spans 15 amino acids. Germline V gene data show CDR1 as SGHRS and CDR2 as YFSETQ.

This chain uses TRBV7-2 with TRBJ1-1; D gene ambiguous. V shed 6 bases and J shed 3 bases, with 14 bases lying between them. This CDR3 contains 14 residues. Germline values: CDR1 SGHTA, CDR2 FQGNSA. CDR3 sequence (DNA): TGTGCCAGCAGACAAGCCGCGACATACACTGAAGCTTTCTTT. This sequence encodes CASRQAATYTEAFF.

The rearrangement joins TRBV5-1 to TRBJ2-3, with TRBD2 as a possible D gene (5 bases). Trimming left V 4 bases short and J 0 bases short, with 15 bases between. CDR3 length: 16 residues. The germline V gene has CDR1 SGHRS and CDR2 YFSETQ. The CDR3 here is CASSTRSGTSTDTQYF. DNA of the CDR3: TGCGCCAGCAGCACCCGGTCGGGAACTAGCACAGATACGCAGTATTTT.

The rearrangement links TRBV6-4 to TRBJ1-5; a possible D gene is TRBD1 (5 bases). This CDR3 is 14 amino acids long. The V end was cut by 7 bases, the J end by 8 bases, with 18 bases between. Per germline, CDR1 MRHNA and CDR2 SNTAGT. The CDR3 DNA reads TGTGCCAGCACCGAAAGGACACGGGGGGAGCCCCAGCATTTT. Its protein is CASTERTRGEPQHF.

This sequence joins TRBV7-2 and TRBJ2-1; D is uncertain. The CDR3 consists of 12 residues. In germline, CDR1 is SGHTA, CDR2 FQGNSA. V dropped 5 bases and J dropped 12 bases, with 14 bases sitting between them. This CDR3 is CASSGSGYRQFF. Written as DNA, the CDR3 is TGTGCCAGCAGCGGTAGTGGATACAGGCAGTTCTTC.

V usage is TRBV11-2 and J usage is TRBJ2-7; TRBD1 matches 8 bases. The J segment lost 2 bases and the V segment lost 4 bases, leaving 7 bases of the junction unmatched. Looked up from germline, CDR1 is SGHAT and CDR2 is FQNNGV. The CDR3 is 15 amino acids. The CDR3 is CASSSSTGAAYEQYF. The DNA for the CDR3 is TGTGCCAGCAGCTCCTCGACAGGGGCTGCCTACGAGCAGTACTTC. Using reference TRBV11-2 and TRBJ2-7 for the parts outside the CDR3, the full variable domain is EAGVAQSPRYKIIEKRQSVAFWCNPISGHATLYWYQQILGQGPKLLIQFQNNGVVDDSQLPKDRFSAERLKGVDSTLKIQPAKLEDSAVYLCASSSSTGAAYEQYFGPGTRLTVT.

The chain carries TRBV6-5 and TRBJ1-1; a possible D gene is TRBD1 (6 bases). V was shortened by 7 bases and J by 3 bases, with 15 bases between the two germline ends. Germline lookup yields CDR1 MNHEY and CDR2 SVGAGI. CDR3 length: 14 amino acids. Here the CDR3 DNA reads TGTGCCAGCACCGAACAGGGAGGGGACACTGAAGCTTTCTTT. This sequence encodes CASTEQGGDTEAFF.

The gene calls are TRBV4-2 and TRBJ1-4; D is uncertain. Germline CDR1 LGHNA, CDR2 YNFKEQ. This CDR3 region has 15 residues. V lost 1 base to trimming and J lost 2 bases, with 8 bases between them. CDR3 amino acids: CASSQVRETNEKLFF. CDR3 in DNA: TGTGCCAGCAGCCAAGTAAGGGAGACTAATGAAAAACTGTTTTTT.